This T cell receptor (beta chain) was sequenced for a study of beta chain features in type 1 diabetes (dated by TCRdb to the late 2010s). At the level of the whole study: Mean age, gender distribution, total cell number and subset yield did not differ between patients and healthy donors. A total of over 90,000,000 sorted cells were examined across all samples, and a strong correlation was observed between cell number per subset and RNA yield. The study compared TCRB repertoires of sorted circulating CD4+ T cell subsets between recently diagnosed type 1 diabetes patients and matched healthy donors. Naive and central memory subsets were obtained from all 30 or so donors, but regulatory and stem cell-like memory subsets were isolated from only 8 patients and about 8 healthy donors. Study-level results and caveats: Type 1 diabetes patients showed a moderate but significant shortening of TCRB CDR3 length in all four CD4+ subsets. Patients with type 1 diabetes made fewer insertions and deleted more nucleotides at VDJ recombination sites, implying thymic rearrangement abnormalities. Because cDNA was sequenced instead of genomic DNA, activated cells with high expression could be over-represented, although the groups did not differ in activation or CD3 levels. Shorter templates might have been favored by PCR, but patient and control samples were amplified and corrected together, so both groups would have been affected equally by any skew. Because the HLA sub-analyses included only small numbers of individuals, any influence of HLA type on TCRB rearrangement was left unresolved. Naive, central memory and regulatory TCRB repertoires appeared to be more similar among patients than among healthy donors.

A single peripheral blood draw of approximately 100 mL on average was collected from each donor into heparinised tubes. Using a panel that included CD45RO, CCR7, CD25, CD127, CD95 and CD27, naive, central memory, regulatory and stem cell-like memory CD4+ T cells were sorted on a BD FACSAria II. A purity above 98% was achieved for all sorted populations. PBMCs were isolated right away by Lymphoprep density gradient centrifugation and were stained directly, without culture. So that batch effects would be minimized, each experiment stained and sorted samples in pairs, pairing one healthy donor with one patient. The High Capacity cDNA Reverse Transcription Kit was used to reverse transcribe all of the isolated RNA, meaning that expressed TCRB transcripts were what got sequenced. Deep immunoSEQ sequencing was applied to naive, central memory and regulatory T cell samples, giving an average of about 3.8 million total reads per sample. After sorted cells were lysed in RLT buffer, RNA was extracted with DNase-treated RNeasy Micro or Mini kits, with the choice depending on cell number. Each cell subset was processed on its own to prevent cross-contamination, while patient and healthy donor samples were processed together. The immunoSEQ multiplex PCR was used to amplify TCRB sequences from cDNA, generating 87-bp fragments that spanned the CDR3 region. The amplicons were sequenced using the Illumina HiSeq platform. The authors processed their data as follows. PCR bias was corrected computationally using synthetic template baselines, and reads within Hamming distance 2 were collapsed, with unmergeable singletons discarded. Reads were aligned against IMGT so that V, D and J genes, CDR3 length and insertions or deletions at six rearrangement sites could be assigned. Within each subset, clonotype counts were normalized to the number of sorted cells before true diversity and Gini coefficients were calculated with the tcR R package. The overlap coefficient, calculated on TCRB nucleotide sequences, was used to quantify repertoire sharing. Out-of-frame TCRB sequences from naive cells were analyzed to stand in for the pre-selection repertoire. TCRdb holds this immuneACCESS table with in-frame rearrangements only. Some clones are missing; in checked studies, unresolved V genes explain under half, and the rest has no known cause. Clone size and the V and J calls come from that table; the DNA yielded D and trimming. The sample data list roughly 400,000 clones, and approximately 14% of these were observed just once. The top ten constitute approximately 0.035% of the sample.

V lost 0 bases and J lost 2 bases; the stretch between them is 4 bases long. The CDR3, from cysteine to phenylalanine, totals 13 residues. Of the read, only the CDR3 DNA is kept; its 39 bases are in frame from base 1. CDR1 and CDR2 were assigned from the germline V gene (reference sequence) as SGHNT and YYREEE. About this clone itself: Its antigen is not yet known. Nothing much larger sits one base from this clone, and base qualities are not available.

This TCR derives from a man aged 25 to 45 in good health. Here the chain combines TRBV5-4 and TRBJ2-3; the D gene is unclear. Sequencing used naive CD4+ T cells from blood. This specimen's cell subset or site label, interpreted: true naive CD4+ T cells. The bases read TGTGCCAGCAGCTTGGAGACCACAGATACGCAGTATTTT. Translation gives CASSLETTDTQYF.